Each of the 29 T cell receptor beta chains below was sequenced from the same sample in a study of T cell responses to AZD1222 COVID-19 vaccine. Clones were read by immunoSEQ multiplex PCR, and TCRdb kept only the in-frame ones, dropping some. The sample holds 100,000 to 120,000 clones; 82% are singletons and the top ten take around 5.1%. Sequenced material: peripheral blood, taken on day 0 of AZD1222 vaccination. Receptor source: an adult in good health.

This clone has just a few counts. The V and J genes are TRBV5-1 and TRBJ2-1, with D tentatively TRBD2 (5 bases). Germline V lookup: CDR1 SGHRS, CDR2 YFSETQ. This CDR3 contains 14 residues. V gave up 2 bases and J gave up 0 bases, with 6 bases separating them. The chain's CDR3 is CASSLEGSYNEQFF. The CDR3 DNA reads TGCGCCAGCAGCTTAGAGGGCTCCTACAATGAGCAGTTCTTC.

The chain couples TRBV19 to TRBJ1-6; D is perhaps TRBD1 (5 bases). The CDR3 runs 15 residues. CDR1 is LNHDA, CDR2 SQIVND, per germline (reference sequence). The germline V and J ends were trimmed by 5 bases and 8 bases, with 16 bases remaining between them. The CDR3 is CASSLRGGIDSPLHF. The CDR3 DNA sequence: TGTGCCAGTAGTTTAAGGGGTGGGATCGATTCACCCCTCCACTTT.

The V call is TRBV7-2, the J call TRBJ1-1, with 8 bases identical to TRBD1. Germline V CDR1 and CDR2: SGHTA, FQGNSA. With V trimmed by 2 bases and J by 3 bases, 2 bases remained unmatched. This CDR3 is 14 amino acids long. The DNA for the CDR3 is TGTGCCAGCAGCTTACGGACAGGGTACACTGAAGCTTTCTTT. This encodes CASSLRTGYTEAFF.

The genes are TRBV5-1 and TRBJ2-2; D is possibly TRBD1 (5 bases). The CDR3 spans 13 residues. The V end was cut by 5 bases, the J end by 3 bases, with 8 bases between. The germline V gene encodes CDR1 SGHRS and CDR2 YFSETQ. The DNA for the CDR3 is TGCGCCAGCAGGATAGGGGACACCGGGGAGCTGTTTTTT. This translates into CASRIGDTGELFF. The variable domain in full, with the rest retrieved from reference TRBV5-1 and TRBJ2-2, is KAGVTQTPRYLIKTRGQQVTLSCSPISGHRSVSWYQQTPGQGLQFLFEYFSETQRNKGNFPGRFSGRQFSNSRSEMNVSTLELGDSALYLCASRIGDTGELFFGEGSRLTVL.

The rearrangement joins TRBV12-5 to TRBJ2-5; tentatively, D is TRBD1 or TRBD2 (5 bases each). V gave up 5 bases and J gave up 4 bases, with 11 bases separating them. CDR1 is LGHNT and CDR2 is FRNRAP in the germline V gene. This CDR3 has 13 residues. The CDR3 DNA is TGTGCTAGTGGTCCCGGGACCCTAGAGACCCAGTACTTC. Protein sequence: CASGPGTLETQYF.

The gene calls are TRBV5-6 and TRBJ1-2; TRBD1 agrees at 7 bases. Trimming at V came to 4 bases and at J to 4 bases, leaving 13 bases not matched to a gene. CDR1 SGHDT and CDR2 YYEEEE come from the germline V gene. The CDR3 contains 16 residues. DNA for the CDR3: TGTGCCAGCAGCCAGGTGCGGGACAGAAATTTCTATGGCTACACCTTC. Translating it yields CASSQVRDRNFYGYTF.

The chain links TRBV10-3 to TRBJ2-7; the match to TRBD2 covers 12 bases. Germline V CDR1 and CDR2: ENHRY, SYGVKD. The CDR3 runs to 15 residues. Losses at the gene ends were 7 bases for V and 2 bases for J; bases not matched to a gene: 6. The CDR3 sequence is CAIMPSGGDTYEQYF. The DNA of the CDR3 is TGTGCCATCATGCCTAGCGGGGGGGATACCTACGAGCAGTACTTC.

The chain has TRBV7-9 and TRBJ2-2; D uncertain. The CDR3 loop spans 13 amino acids. The V gene lost 3 bases and the J gene lost 4 bases, with 6 bases spanning the gap. Germline V gene lookup returns CDR1 SEHNR and CDR2 FQNEAQ (reference sequence). The CDR3 here is CASSFKSTGELFF. The CDR3 DNA reads as TGTGCCAGCAGCTTCAAGAGCACCGGGGAGCTGTTTTTT.

The sample holds one count of this clone. V is TRBV18 and J is TRBJ2-7; TRBD1 might be the D (5 bases). The V end lost 5 bases, the J end lost 0 bases, and 8 bases lay between the germline ends. Germline assignment: CDR1 KGHSH and CDR2 LQKENI. The length of the CDR3 is 13 residues. The DNA for the CDR3 is TGTGCCAGCTCAGACAGAATCTCCTACGAGCAGTACTTC. Translated: CASSDRISYEQYF.

This clone was seen a few times. This sequence joins TRBV4-3 and TRBJ2-2, with D maybe TRBD2 (5 bases). V lost 4 bases and J lost 2, with 20 bases in between. Germline V CDR1 and CDR2: LGHNA, YSLEER. This CDR3 has 18 amino acids. The CDR3 region has the DNA TGCGCCAGCAGCCTTTTAGAGGGAGACCCCACTAACACCGGGGAGCTGTTTTTT. Translation gives CASSLLEGDPTNTGELFF.

CDR3 amino acids: CATLQRGVTDTQYF. The CDR3 coding sequence is TGTGCCACCCTCCAGCGGGGCGTGACAGATACGCAGTATTTT. The chain joins TRBV19 to TRBJ2-3, with 7 bases matching TRBD2. This CDR3 region has 14 residues. Germline V CDR1 and CDR2: LNHDA, SQIVND (reference sequence). The ends lost 10 bases at V and 3 bases at J; junction bases unmatched: 10.

This rearrangement joins TRBV5-8 to TRBJ1-6; 9 bases map to TRBD1. CDR3 length equals 16 residues. V shed 3 bases, J shed 7 bases, and the junction held 8 bases outside the gene matches. CDR1 and CDR2 from the germline V gene are SGHTS and YDEGEE. The CDR3 is CASSSTGGLRNSPLHF. The CDR3 DNA follows: TGTGCCAGCAGCTCAACAGGGGGCTTACGAAATTCACCCCTCCACTTT.

In its sample, this clone was seen a few times. The genes are TRBV5-6 and TRBJ1-3; D is uncertain. Germline loops: CDR1 SGHDT, CDR2 YYEEEE. This CDR3 comprises 14 residues. Trimming removed 5 bases from V and 4 bases from J, with 13 bases in between. The CDR3, as DNA: TGTGCCAGCAGACAAGCCCGTTTGGGAAACACCATATATTTT. As protein: CASRQARLGNTIYF.

The V gene is TRBV6-5, the J gene TRBJ2-6; 7 nucleotides match TRBD1. With 8 bases clipped from V and 2 bases from J, the junction kept 6 bases outside the gene matches. The CDR3 extends over 15 amino acids. Per germline, CDR1 MNHEY and CDR2 SVGAGI. The CDR3 DNA reads TGTGCCAGCCGAGGACAGGCGACTGGGGCCAACGTCCTGACTTTC. Amino acid sequence: CASRGQATGANVLTF.

The chain couples TRBV6-2 or TRBV6-3 to TRBJ1-2; D unresolved. The germline V gene encodes CDR1 MNHEY and CDR2 SVGEGT. The CDR3 loop spans 13 amino acids. With 6 bases removed from V and 4 bases from J, the gap between germline ends came to 12 bases. The CDR3 DNA follows: TGTGCCAGCAGCTCCACTGGGCTCTATGGCTACACCTTC. This gives the protein CASSSTGLYGYTF.

The rearrangement joins TRBV5-5 to TRBJ2-7; possible D gene TRBD1, 6 bases. The V gene lost 0 bases and the J gene lost 7 bases, with 11 bases spanning the gap. Germline V gives CDR1 SGHKS, CDR2 YYEKEE (reference sequence). The CDR3 is 13 residues long. In nucleotides, the CDR3 is TGTGCCAGCAGCTTGGACAGGGTCCAAGAGCAGTACTTC. Translating it yields CASSLDRVQEQYF.

This rearrangement joins TRBV11-2 to TRBJ2-7; D is perhaps TRBD1 or TRBD2 (6 bases each). V was trimmed by 5 bases and J by 3 bases, leaving 14 bases between them. This CDR3 is built from 14 residues. CDR1 and CDR2 (germline): SGHAT, FQNNGV. Here the CDR3 DNA reads TGTGCCAGCAGCCTCCTCGGGGGCCACTACGAGCAGTACTTC. Protein sequence: CASSLLGGHYEQYF.

The chain recombines TRBV4-1 with TRBJ1-1, with D tentatively TRBD1 (5 bases). The V gene's germline CDR1 is MGHRA and CDR2 YSYEKL. V gave up 4 bases and J gave up 2 bases, with 17 bases separating them. The CDR3 loop spans 16 amino acids. The CDR3 here is CASSREGWGSNTEAFF. CDR3 DNA sequence: TGCGCCAGCAGCCGAGAAGGTTGGGGGAGTAACACTGAAGCTTTCTTT.

The chain joins TRBV4-1 to TRBJ1-1; unclear D gene. The V end was cut by 3 bases, the J end by 7 bases, with 12 bases between. There are 13 residues in the CDR3. Per the germline V gene, CDR1 is MGHRA and CDR2 is YSYEKL. The CDR3 loop is CASSHGGGGEAFF. Written as DNA, the CDR3 is TGCGCCAGCAGCCACGGCGGCGGAGGTGAAGCTTTCTTT.

This clone was detected many times. The V call is TRBV7-2, the J call TRBJ1-4; 9 bases match TRBD1. The V segment lost 3 bases and the J segment 8 bases; nucleotides outside the gene matches: 19. Germline V gene lookup returns CDR1 SGHTA and CDR2 FQGNSA. The CDR3 extends over 19 amino acids. CDR3 coding DNA: TGTGCCAGCAGCTTTTTTACATGGAGGGGACAGGGAGTAAGGGAAAAACTGTTTTTT. Amino acid sequence: CASSFFTWRGQGVREKLFF.

In DNA, the CDR3 is TGTGCCAGCAGCCCTGGGACACCTAATTCACCCCTCCACTTT. Amino acid sequence: CASSPGTPNSPLHF. The rearrangement links TRBV27 to TRBJ1-6; D perhaps matches TRBD1 (6 bases). Trimming removed 6 bases from V and 6 bases from J, with 12 bases in between. This CDR3 is built from 14 residues. Germline CDR1 and CDR2: MNHEY and SMNVEV (reference sequence).

The chain recombines TRBV19 with TRBJ1-1; weak D call: TRBD1 (5 bases). The V gene's germline CDR1 is LNHDA and CDR2 SQIVND (reference sequence). V was shortened by 3 bases and J by 5 bases, with 10 bases between the two germline ends. The CDR3 covers 13 residues. The CDR3 loop reads CASSILRGTEAFF. CDR3 nucleotide sequence: TGTGCCAGTAGTATTTTGAGGGGAACTGAAGCTTTCTTT.

This sequence joins TRBV5-1 and TRBJ2-3; weak D call: TRBD2 (7 bases). V was clipped by 0 bases and J by 2 bases, with 10 bases between them. CDR3 length: 15 amino acids. Germline V gene lookup returns CDR1 SGHRS and CDR2 YFSETQ. CDR3 sequence (DNA): TGCGCCAGCAGCTTGGCCGGGGGGCCCACAGATACGCAGTATTTT. Protein: CASSLAGGPTDTQYF. The variable domain in full, completed from reference TRBV5-1 and TRBJ2-3, reads KAGVTQTPRYLIKTRGQQVTLSCSPISGHRSVSWYQQTPGQGLQFLFEYFSETQRNKGNFPGRFSGRQFSNSRSEMNVSTLELGDSALYLCASSLAGGPTDTQYFGPGTRLTVL.

As regards this clone: At the DNA level, this CDR3 is encoded by other sequences in the same sample as well. The V and J genes are TRBV5-1 and TRBJ1-1; 9 nucleotides agree with TRBD1. CDR3 length: 15 residues. Germline V CDR1 and CDR2: SGHRS, YFSETQ. Trimming took 1 base from V and 1 from J; bases not matched to a gene: 2. The CDR3 DNA is TGCGCCAGCAGCTTGCTGGACAGGGGGAACACTGAAGCTTTCTTT. Translated: CASSLLDRGNTEAFF.

The V gene is TRBV5-1, the J gene TRBJ1-2, with no clear D. This CDR3 comprises 13 residues. Germline V CDR1 and CDR2: SGHRS, YFSETQ. The V end lost 0 bases, the J end lost 8 bases, and 11 bases lay between the germline ends. The CDR3 region has the DNA TGCGCCAGCAGCTTGGCGCCCAGACGGGGCTACACCTTC. Translation gives CASSLAPRRGYTF.

This sequence joins TRBV7-9 and TRBJ1-4, with 10 bases lining up with TRBD1. Germline V gives CDR1 SEHNR, CDR2 FQNEAQ (reference sequence). Losses at the gene ends were 6 bases for V and 6 bases for J; bases not matched to a gene: 10. The CDR3 length is 16 residues. The CDR3 spells CASSYDTGTGDEKLFF. CDR3 in DNA: TGTGCCAGCAGTTACGACACCGGGACAGGGGATGAAAAACTGTTTTTT.

This sequence joins TRBV6-2 or TRBV6-3 and TRBJ1-1; tentative D call: TRBD1 (5 bases). Germline V gene data show CDR1 as MNHEY and CDR2 as SVGEGT. With 1 base removed from V and 7 bases from J, the gap between germline ends came to 13 bases. The CDR3 length is 14 residues. The CDR3 sequence is CASSYFAGSSEAFF. The CDR3 region has the DNA TGTGCCAGCAGTTACTTTGCAGGGAGTAGTGAAGCTTTCTTT.

V and J are TRBV7-2 and TRBJ1-1, with 8 bases that match TRBD1. V lost 7 bases and J lost 0; bases outside the gene matches: 7. The CDR3 contains 15 residues. Germline V gene lookup returns CDR1 SGHTA and CDR2 FQGNSA. CDR3 DNA: TGTGCCAGCACACGACAGGGGAGTATGAACACTGAAGCTTTCTTT. Its protein product is CASTRQGSMNTEAFF. Full variable domain (outside the CDR3, taken from reference TRBV7-2 and TRBJ1-1): GAGVSQSPSNKVTEKGKDVELRCDPISGHTALYWYRQSLGQGLEFLIYFQGNSAPDKSGLPSDRFSAERTGGSVSTLTIQRTQQEDSAVYLCASTRQGSMNTEAFFGQGTRLTVV.

For this clone: The sample has other DNA sequences that encode this CDR3 too. The chain recombines TRBV5-1 with TRBJ2-7; D remains unclear. CDR3 length: 14 residues. The V gene lost 0 bases and the J gene lost 0 bases, with 7 bases spanning the gap. Per the germline V gene, CDR1 is SGHRS and CDR2 is YFSETQ. CDR3 sequence: CASSLAGSSYEQYF. The CDR3 nucleotides read TGCGCCAGCAGCTTGGCCGGTAGCTCCTACGAGCAGTACTTC.